This TCR beta chain was sequenced in a study of neurological immune-mediated disorders. Study-wide results and caveats: Expansion of TCR clones was greatest in HTLV-1-associated myelopathy and smallest in multiple sclerosis, where it fell below that of healthy controls.

The CDR3 has 12 residues. With 6 bases removed from V and 7 bases from J, the gap between germline ends came to 10 bases. Germline CDR1 and CDR2: ENHRY and SYGVKD. Each CDR3 protein gets one entry after TCRdb re-called the 5' RACE reads with MiXCR. The sample has around 50,000 distinct CDR3 sequences, approximately 15% seen once. There are many counts of this clonotype. The antigen is undetermined. The sequenced sample consisted of PBMCs. This chain joins TRBV10-3 and TRBJ2-1; D gene uncertain. The sequence derives from a man in his sixties in good health. Here the CDR3 DNA reads TGTGCCATCAGCAGAGCAAGGAATGAGCAGTTCTTC. Its protein is CAISRARNEQFF.